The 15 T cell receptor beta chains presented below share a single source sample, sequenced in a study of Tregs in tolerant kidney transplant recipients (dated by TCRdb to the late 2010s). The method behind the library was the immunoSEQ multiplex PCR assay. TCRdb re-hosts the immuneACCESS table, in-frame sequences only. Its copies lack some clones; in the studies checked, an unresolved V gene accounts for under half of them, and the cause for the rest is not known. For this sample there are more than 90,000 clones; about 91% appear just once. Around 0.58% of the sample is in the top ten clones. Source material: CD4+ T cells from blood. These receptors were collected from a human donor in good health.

CDR3 in DNA: TGTGCCAGCAGCCTCGGACTAGCGGGGGGCCGCTACAATGAGCAGTTCTTC. This encodes CASSLGLAGGRYNEQFF. The rearrangement joins TRBV7-8 to TRBJ2-1; 14 nucleotides agree with TRBD2. CDR3 size: 17 residues. Trimming took 5 bases from V and 3 from J; bases not matched to a gene: 6. The germline V gene has CDR1 SGHVS and CDR2 FQNEAQ.

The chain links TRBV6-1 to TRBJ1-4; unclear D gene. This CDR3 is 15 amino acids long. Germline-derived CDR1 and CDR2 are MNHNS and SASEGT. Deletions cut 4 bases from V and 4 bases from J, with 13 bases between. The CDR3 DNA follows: TGTGCCAGCAGTGCGGAAATAAGGGTTAATGAAAAACTGTTTTTT. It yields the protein CASSAEIRVNEKLFF.

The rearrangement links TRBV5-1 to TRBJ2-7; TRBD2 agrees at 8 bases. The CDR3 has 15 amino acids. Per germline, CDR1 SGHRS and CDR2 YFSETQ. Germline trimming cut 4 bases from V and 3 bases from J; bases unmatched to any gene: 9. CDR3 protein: CASSPLAGQLYEQYF. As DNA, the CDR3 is TGCGCCAGCAGCCCCCTAGCGGGCCAACTCTACGAGCAGTACTTC.

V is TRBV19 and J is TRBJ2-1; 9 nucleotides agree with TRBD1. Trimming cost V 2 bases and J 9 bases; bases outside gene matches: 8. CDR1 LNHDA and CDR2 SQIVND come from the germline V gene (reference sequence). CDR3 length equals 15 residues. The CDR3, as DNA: TGTGCCAGTAGTATATCAAACAGGGGGCAAAGTGAGCAGTTCTTC. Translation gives CASSISNRGQSEQFF.

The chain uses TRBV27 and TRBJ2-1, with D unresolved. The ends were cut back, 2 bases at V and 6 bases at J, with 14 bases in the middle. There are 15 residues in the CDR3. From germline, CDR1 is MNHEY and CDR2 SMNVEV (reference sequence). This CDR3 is CASSLGRTSRNEQFF. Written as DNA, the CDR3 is TGTGCCAGCAGTTTAGGTCGAACCTCTCGCAATGAGCAGTTCTTC.

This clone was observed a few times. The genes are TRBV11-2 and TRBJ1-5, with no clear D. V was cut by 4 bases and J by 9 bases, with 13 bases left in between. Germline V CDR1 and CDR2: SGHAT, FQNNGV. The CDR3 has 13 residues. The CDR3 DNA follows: TGTGCCAGCAGCTACGGCCCCCTCGGGCCCCAGCATTTT. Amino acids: CASSYGPLGPQHF.

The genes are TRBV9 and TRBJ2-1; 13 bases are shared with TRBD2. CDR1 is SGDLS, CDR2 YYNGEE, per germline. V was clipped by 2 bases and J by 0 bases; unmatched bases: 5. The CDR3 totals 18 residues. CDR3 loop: CASSVGTSGVSSYNEQFF. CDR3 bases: TGTGCCAGCAGCGTGGGGACTAGCGGGGTGAGCTCCTACAATGAGCAGTTCTTC.

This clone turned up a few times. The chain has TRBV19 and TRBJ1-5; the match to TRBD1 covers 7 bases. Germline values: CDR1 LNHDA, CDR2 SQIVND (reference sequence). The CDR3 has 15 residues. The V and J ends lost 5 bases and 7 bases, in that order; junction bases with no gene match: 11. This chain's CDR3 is CASSSLTGPRQPQHF. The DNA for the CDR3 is TGTGCCAGTAGTTCGCTGACAGGGCCCAGGCAGCCCCAGCATTTT. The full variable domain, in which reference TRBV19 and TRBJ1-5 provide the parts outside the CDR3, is DGGITQSPKYLFRKEGQNVTLSCEQNLNHDAMYWYRQDPGQGLRLIYYSQIVNDFQKGDIAEGYSVSREKKESFPLTVTSAQKNPTAFYLCASSSLTGPRQPQHFGDGTRLSIL.

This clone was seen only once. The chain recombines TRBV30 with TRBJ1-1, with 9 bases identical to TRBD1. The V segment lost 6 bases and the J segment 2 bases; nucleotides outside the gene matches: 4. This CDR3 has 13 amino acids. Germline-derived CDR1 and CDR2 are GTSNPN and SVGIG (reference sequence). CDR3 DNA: TGTGCCTGCAACAGGGGGCACAACACTGAAGCTTTCTTT. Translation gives CACNRGHNTEAFF.

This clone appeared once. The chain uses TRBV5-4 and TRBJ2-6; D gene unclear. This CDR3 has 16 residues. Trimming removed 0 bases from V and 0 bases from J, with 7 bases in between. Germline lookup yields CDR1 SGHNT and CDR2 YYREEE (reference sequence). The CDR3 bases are TGTGCCAGCAGCTTGGTCTCGGGCTCTGGGGCCAACGTCCTGACTTTC. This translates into CASSLVSGSGANVLTF.

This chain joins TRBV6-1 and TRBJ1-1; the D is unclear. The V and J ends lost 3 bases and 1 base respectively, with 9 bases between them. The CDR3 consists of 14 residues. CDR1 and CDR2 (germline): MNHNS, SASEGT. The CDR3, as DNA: TGTGCCAGCAGTGAGAGGCCGAAGAACACTGAAGCTTTCTTT. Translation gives CASSERPKNTEAFF.

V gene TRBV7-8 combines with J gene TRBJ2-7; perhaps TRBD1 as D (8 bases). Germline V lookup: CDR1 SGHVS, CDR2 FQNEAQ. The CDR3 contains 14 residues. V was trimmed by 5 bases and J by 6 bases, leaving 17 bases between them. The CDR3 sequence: CASSTQTGEGEQYF. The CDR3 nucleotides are TGTGCCAGCAGCACCCAGACAGGGGAGGGCGAGCAGTACTTC.

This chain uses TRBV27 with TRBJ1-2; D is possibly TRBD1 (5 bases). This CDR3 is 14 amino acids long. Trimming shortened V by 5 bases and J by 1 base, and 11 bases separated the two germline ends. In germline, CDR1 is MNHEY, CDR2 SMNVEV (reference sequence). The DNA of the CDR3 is TGTGCCAGCAGTCCCGGACACCTTAACTATGGCTACACCTTC. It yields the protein CASSPGHLNYGYTF.

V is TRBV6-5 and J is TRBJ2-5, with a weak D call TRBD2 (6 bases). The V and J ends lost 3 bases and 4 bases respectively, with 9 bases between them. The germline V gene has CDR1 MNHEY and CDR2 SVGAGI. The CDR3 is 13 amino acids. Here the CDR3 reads CASSYMGGETQYF. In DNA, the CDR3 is TGTGCCAGCAGTTATATGGGGGGAGAGACCCAGTACTTC.

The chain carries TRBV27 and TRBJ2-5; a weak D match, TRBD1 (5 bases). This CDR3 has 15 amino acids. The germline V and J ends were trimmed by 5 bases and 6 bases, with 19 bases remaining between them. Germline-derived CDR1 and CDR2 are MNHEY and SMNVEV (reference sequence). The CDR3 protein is CASSLQPRAGKTQYF. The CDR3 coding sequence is TGTGCCAGCAGTCTCCAACCCAGGGCAGGGAAGACCCAGTACTTC.